These 11 T cell receptor beta chains were sequenced from one sample in a study of T cell changes during pregnancy in multiple sclerosis. Produced via immunoSEQ multiplex PCR; TCRdb's table is partial and in-frame only. The sample lists tens of thousands of clones; approximately 87% were seen once. The material sequenced was peripheral blood, taken after pregnancy. The source of these receptors is a female donor in good health, enrolled as a control in a pregnancy study.

The chain couples TRBV10-3 to TRBJ1-1; D remains ambiguous. The CDR3 is 13 amino acids. Germline CDR1 ENHRY, CDR2 SYGVKD. Trimming removed 7 bases from V and 5 bases from J, with 14 bases in between. The CDR3 region has the DNA TGTGCCATCACCCCCCGGACGGGGACTGAAGCTTTCTTT. This sequence encodes CAITPRTGTEAFF.

The chain uses TRBV19 and TRBJ1-1, with D possibly TRBD1 on 5 matching bases. Germline CDR1 LNHDA, CDR2 SQIVND (reference sequence). Trimming removed 3 bases at V and 7 bases at J, with 15 bases between. CDR3 size: 14 residues. CDR3 sequence reads: CASSMGGGVNEAFF. The CDR3 coding sequence is TGTGCCAGTAGTATGGGGGGGGGAGTTAATGAAGCTTTCTTT.

As concerns this clone: The DNA is left out, because the CDR3 cannot be placed on it with certainty; the CDR3 is given as TCRdb lists it. CDR3: CASSIAPAGGLSEQYF. The V gene is TRBV19, the J gene TRBJ2-7; TRBD1, the D gene given by the table, was not confirmed from the DNA. The CDR3 sequence runs 16 residues, both termini included. The germline gives CDR1 LNHDA, CDR2 SQIVND (reference sequence).

The chain employs TRBV5-6 and TRBJ2-5; D gene ambiguous. The germline gives CDR1 SGHDT, CDR2 YYEEEE. V was pared by 0 bases and J by 5 bases, with 5 bases between. CDR3 length: 12 amino acids. CDR3: CASSLVSETQYF. DNA of the CDR3: TGTGCCAGCAGCTTGGTCTCTGAGACCCAGTACTTC.

The chain links TRBV5-1 to TRBJ2-5; 13 positions match TRBD2. CDR3 length: 17 residues. The germline V gene encodes CDR1 SGHRS and CDR2 YFSETQ. V dropped 0 bases and J dropped 2; count of bases not matched to a gene: 4. For the CDR3, the DNA is TGCGCCAGCAGCTTGGGTACTAGCGGGGGGGCTCAAGAGACCCAGTACTTC. Protein sequence: CASSLGTSGGAQETQYF.

J is TRBJ2-1 and V is TRBV19; TRBD1 matches at 10 bases. Germline-derived CDR1 and CDR2 are LNHDA and SQIVND (reference sequence). V lost 3 bases to trimming and J lost 9 bases; unmatched junction nucleotides: 8. The CDR3 length is 15 residues. For the CDR3, the DNA is TGTGCCAGTAGTATTGTGACAGGGGGCCGTGGTGAGCAGTTCTTC. Residues: CASSIVTGGRGEQFF.

The chain recombines TRBV6-6 with TRBJ2-7, with a possible D match to TRBD1 (6 bases). CDR3 length equals 14 residues. The V end lost 6 bases, the J end lost 2 bases, and 14 bases lay between the germline ends. CDR1 is MNHNY and CDR2 is SVGAGI in the germline V gene (reference sequence). In nucleotides, the CDR3 is TGTGCCAGCAGAAGACAGGATCTTACCTACGAGCAGTACTTC. Translated, it gives CASRRQDLTYEQYF.

The chain links TRBV5-4 to TRBJ2-2, with 10 bases identical to TRBD2. The CDR3 spans 16 residues. The ends lost 4 bases at V and 7 bases at J; junction bases unmatched: 10. The germline V gene encodes CDR1 SGHNT and CDR2 YYREEE (reference sequence). The CDR3 reads CASSPPSGGAGGELFF. The DNA of the CDR3 is TGTGCCAGCAGCCCCCCCAGCGGGGGGGCCGGCGGGGAGCTGTTTTTT.

This clone was found a few times. The chain joins TRBV5-4 to TRBJ1-1; tentatively, D is TRBD1 (5 bases). CDR1 and CDR2 from the germline V gene are SGHNT and YYREEE (reference sequence). V shed 2 bases and J shed 4 bases, with 15 bases lying between them. This CDR3 has 15 residues. Written as DNA, the CDR3 is TGTGCCAGCAGCTTCAATACAGGAGTAGGCACTGAAGCTTTCTTT. It encodes CASSFNTGVGTEAFF.

The CDR3 region is CASRRGGDGYTF. The CDR3 DNA reads as TGTGCCAGCAGGAGAGGGGGGGATGGCTACACCTTC. This chain links TRBV9 with TRBJ1-2, with D perhaps TRBD1 (6 bases). Deletions cut 5 bases from V and 6 bases from J, with 11 bases between. This CDR3 spans 12 amino acids. Germline CDR1 SGDLS, CDR2 YYNGEE.

The genes are TRBV10-3 and TRBJ1-3, with D possibly TRBD1 on 5 matching bases. The germline V gene encodes CDR1 ENHRY and CDR2 SYGVKD. This CDR3 has 14 residues. V was clipped by 6 bases and J by 0 bases, with 9 bases between them. This CDR3 is CAIRPDSSGNTIYF. CDR3 coding DNA: TGTGCCATCAGGCCTGACAGCTCTGGAAACACCATATATTTT.